This entry is about one T cell receptor beta chain. This sample is part of a study of T-cell reconstitution after alpha-beta-depleted transplantation in children. TCRbeta library preparation incorporated unique molecular identifiers. A single record per CDR3 protein comes from TCRdb applying MiXCR to the PCR reads. Here the sample spans some 550,000 distinct CDR3 sequences, roughly 24% being singletons. V lost 4 bases and J lost 6, with 11 bases in between. The CDR3 consists of 13 residues. Per germline, CDR1 LNHNV and CDR2 YYDKDF (reference sequence). The clonotype comes from a boy younger than two who had a stem cell transplant for acute myeloid leukemia, so the T cells may come from the graft donor. The sequencing used PBMCs, mostly from graft donor cells, collected 360 days after TCRalphabeta/CD19-depleted stem cell transplant. The chain is built from TRBV15 and TRBJ2-3; no firm D call. The CDR3 DNA reads as TGTGCCACCAGCAATGATTTAGGGGATACGCAGTATTTT. It encodes CATSNDLGDTQYF.